This T cell receptor beta chain was retrieved from a study of a mutant IDH1 vaccine in newly diagnosed glioma. Study as a whole: Averaging approximately 42 years of age, treated patients were approximately 62% male and approximately 38% female.

Time point reported: week 11, during vaccination. The content of each vaccine dose was 300 ug of mutant IDH1 20-mer peptide, and topical imiquimod accompanied it. Method: immunoSEQ multiplex PCR; TCRdb's copy keeps in-frame clones and lacks some. The table shows around 65,000 clones, with 80% occurring only once. The CDR3 sequence is 14 residues long. Trimming removed 8 bases from V and 6 bases from J; junction bases left unmatched: 13. Germline V CDR1 and CDR2: MNHNS, SASEGT. Notes on this clone: Its antigen remains unknown.

The specimen was PBMCs, collected from a glioma patient whose treatment included an IDH1 peptide vaccine. The gene calls are TRBV6-1 and TRBJ2-7; 7 nucleotides align to TRBD1. This receptor was obtained from a man aged 50 to 59 with glioma. The DNA for the CDR3 is TGTGCCAGCTGGAGACAGGGTGATTGGGGCGAGCAGTACTTC. This encodes CASWRQGDWGEQYF.